The T cell receptor beta chain under discussion was sequenced for a study of T cell responses to AZD1222 COVID-19 vaccine. Looking at the study overall: Second-dose schedules of about 4 or about 12 weeks were combined. Study-wide results and caveats: Targeting of unmutated variant regions was reportedly seen in nearly half of spike-specific TCRs. Clonal diversity was possibly underestimated, and white British individuals and females predominated among donors.

The CDR3 consists of 13 residues. The V gene lost 0 bases and the J gene lost 3 bases, with 6 bases spanning the gap. Per the germline V gene, CDR1 is KGHSY and CDR2 is FQNENV. Data came from immunoSEQ multiplex PCR; TCRdb stores just in-frame clones and leaves some out. This sample has under 150,000 clones, with over 85% found just once. Concerning this clone: Antigen: not known.

This chain connects TRBV16 to TRBJ2-7, with D perhaps TRBD1 (6 bases). The sample was peripheral blood, taken on day 0 of AZD1222 vaccination. The TCR originated in an adult in good health. CDR3 sequence: CASSQSDSYEQYF. CDR3 DNA: TGTGCCAGCAGCCAATCGGACAGCTACGAGCAGTACTTC.